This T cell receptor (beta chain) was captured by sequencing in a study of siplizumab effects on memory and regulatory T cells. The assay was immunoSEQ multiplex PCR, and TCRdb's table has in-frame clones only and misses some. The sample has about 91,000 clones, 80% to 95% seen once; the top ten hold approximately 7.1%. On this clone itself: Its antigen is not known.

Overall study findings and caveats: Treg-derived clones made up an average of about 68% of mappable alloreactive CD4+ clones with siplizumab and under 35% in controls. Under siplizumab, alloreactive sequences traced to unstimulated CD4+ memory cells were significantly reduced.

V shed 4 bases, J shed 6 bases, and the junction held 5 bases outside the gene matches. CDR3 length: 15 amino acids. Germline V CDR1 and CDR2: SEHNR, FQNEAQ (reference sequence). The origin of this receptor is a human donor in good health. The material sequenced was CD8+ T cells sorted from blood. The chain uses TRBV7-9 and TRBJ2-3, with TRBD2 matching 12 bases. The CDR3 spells CASSSPSGRADTQYF. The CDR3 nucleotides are TGTGCCAGCAGCTCCCCTAGCGGGAGGGCTGATACGCAGTATTTT. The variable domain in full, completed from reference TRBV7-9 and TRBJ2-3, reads DTGVSQNPRHKITKRGQNVTFRCDPISEHNRLYWYRQTLGQGPEFLTYFQNEAQLEKSRLLSDRFSAERPKGSFSTLEIQRTEQGDSAMYLCASSSPSGRADTQYFGPGTRLTVL.